The table lists the clone carrying this T cell receptor beta chain with many counts. Its target is not known. Between the trimmed V and J ends, which lost 6 bases and 4 bases, there was a span of 13 bases. Germline-derived CDR1 and CDR2 are DFQATT and SNEGSKA (reference sequence). The CDR3 length is 12 residues. Construction of TCR beta libraries relied on iRepertoire HTBI primers and on Arm-PCR targeting CDR3 regions. TCRdb re-derived calls from the multiplex PCR reads in MiXCR, one entry per CDR3 protein. Of about 240,000 distinct CDR3 sequences in the sample, 20% are singletons; the top ten hold around 13%. Specified time point: newly diagnosed GD, antithyroid drugs for less than 3 months. RNA from PBMCs was the source of the TCR library. Tubes containing EDTA received around 9.5 milliliters of drawn peripheral blood. These data belong to a study of regulatory T cells in long-lasting Graves disease. The overall study: Less than 3 months of antithyroid drugs had been taken by newly diagnosed Graves' patients.

Whole-study findings and limits: Under persistent disease, TRBV28, TRBJ1-2 and TRBJ2-5 were used preferentially.

This chain links TRBV20-1 with TRBJ2-7; tentatively, D is TRBD1 (6 bases). Sequences were derived from peripheral blood mononuclear cells (PBMCs), sampled at new diagnosis, from a patient treated with antithyroid drugs. This clonotype originated in a female donor with Graves disease. This CDR3 is CSARDTEYEQYF. CDR3 DNA: TGCAGTGCAAGGGACACCGAATACGAGCAGTACTTC.